Below are 25 T cell receptor beta chains sequenced from a single sample in a study of T cell clonality in common variable immunodeficiency. Study findings and constraints: In common variable immunodeficiency, TCR beta chains reportedly carried fewer deletions and N-nucleotide insertions.

These receptors' targets are unknown. Assay used: immunoSEQ multiplex PCR; TCRdb lists only in-frame clones, some missing. The specimen has about 16,000 clones, none found just once. Sequenced input: peripheral blood mononuclear cells. The receptors shown here come from a human donor with common variable immunodeficiency.

About this clone: The CDR3 goes on 3 residues after the read ends, and that part is filled in from the germline J gene. The genes are TRBV7-9 and TRBJ1-6; D is possibly TRBD1 (6 bases). This CDR3 is built from 15 residues. The V end lost 5 bases, the J end lost 9 bases, and 17 bases lay between the germline ends. Per germline, CDR1 SEHNR and CDR2 FQNEAQ (reference sequence). The covered CDR3 bases are TGTGCCAGCAGCCTCAAGGGGGGGGCGCCTTCACCC. It codes for CASSLKGGAPSP. The whole CDR3 region reads CASSLKGGAPSPLHF.

This clone has a count of ten or more. From the germline J gene comes the end of the CDR3, since the read stops 3 residues before it. The genes are TRBV19 and TRBJ2-2; TRBD2 might be the D (5 bases). This CDR3 has 14 residues. V lost 4 bases and J 4 bases, leaving 10 bases between the germline ends. CDR1 is LNHDA, CDR2 SQIVND, per germline (reference sequence). CDR3 in amino acids: CASSTPGITGELFF. Incomplete CDR3 DNA: TGTGCCAGTAGTACTCCGGGGATCACCGGGGAG.

The part of the CDR3 DNA that was read is TGTGCCAGCAGCCCTGTACAGGGGGCGCCTGAAAAA. It specifies CASSPVQGAPEK. The whole CDR3 sequence reads CASSPVQGAPEKLFF. The gene calls are TRBV7-6 and TRBJ1-4; 9 bases map to TRBD1. The missing CDR3 end, 3 residues past where the read stops, is filled in from the germline J gene. Germline assignment: CDR1 SGHVS and CDR2 FNYEAQ. The CDR3 loop spans 15 amino acids. J lost 7 bases, V lost 5 bases, and 8 bases had no gene match.

Points on this clone: The read ends 3 residues shy of where the CDR3 ends; the end is completed using the germline J gene. The chain has TRBV7-2 and TRBJ1-2, with TRBD1 matching 10 bases. This CDR3 has 14 amino acids. Per germline, CDR1 SGHTA and CDR2 FQGNSA. The DNA read from the CDR3 is TGTGCCAGCAGCTTGGACAGGGGGATATCGGGC. Translation gives CASSLDRGISG. The entire CDR3 sequence reads CASSLDRGISGYTF.

This clone showed up many times. The CDR3 end is not reached by the read, which stops 3 residues before it; the germline J gene fills it in. The rearrangement links TRBV6-1 to TRBJ2-7; D is unclear. CDR3 size: 14 residues. Germline CDR1 and CDR2: MNHNS and SASEGT. Trimming cost V 3 bases and J 1 base, with 10 bases left between them. The sequenced CDR3 bases are TGTGCCAGCAGTGAGAGCACCCGGTCCTACGAG. It yields the protein CASSESTRSYE. The entire CDR3 protein is CASSESTRSYEQYF.

This clone occurred a few times. With the read ending 3 residues before the CDR3 end, the germline J gene is used to fill in that end. The V and J genes are TRBV6-2 or TRBV6-3 and TRBJ2-1; 7 bases align to TRBD2. The CDR3 runs to 16 residues. Per germline, CDR1 MNHEY and CDR2 SVGEGT. Trimming removed 4 bases from V and 0 bases from J; junction bases left unmatched: 6. Incomplete CDR3 DNA: TGTGCCAGCAGTTCCCATTCGGGGGGCTCCTACAATGAG. Protein product: CASSSHSGGSYNE. The CDR3 as a whole reads CASSSHSGGSYNEQFF.

This clone was seen a handful of times. The read terminates 3 residues before the CDR3 end, so the remaining end is supplied by the germline J gene. The J gene is TRBJ2-5, the V gene TRBV18; 11 bases fit TRBD2. CDR3 length: 15 amino acids. Germline V lookup: CDR1 KGHSH, CDR2 LQKENI. J gave up 2 bases and V 6 bases, and 5 bases lay outside the gene matches. This CDR3 reads CASSPTSGIQETQYF. The CDR3 DNA, read in part, is TGTGCCAGCTCCCCGACTAGCGGGATTCAAGAGACC.

Points on this clone: Coverage ceases 3 residues before the CDR3 finishes, and the germline J gene fills in the end. The chain recombines TRBV18 with TRBJ1-5; D call uncertain. In germline, CDR1 is KGHSH, CDR2 LQKENI. V was clipped by 3 bases and J by 5 bases, with 11 bases between them. This CDR3 has 14 amino acids. The CDR3 sequence is CASSPTGRDQPQHF. CDR3 bases read: TGTGCCAGCTCACCCACGGGTCGGGATCAGCCC.

This clone was observed at least ten times. The read ends 3 residues shy of where the CDR3 ends; the end is completed using the germline J gene. This chain connects TRBV10-3 to TRBJ2-7; 10 bases line up with TRBD2. V shed 2 bases, J shed 3 bases, and the junction held 10 bases outside the gene matches. CDR1 and CDR2 (germline): ENHRY, SYGVKD. This CDR3 is built from 17 residues. The DNA read from the CDR3 is TGTGCCATCAGTGAGCCTCCGGGACTAGCGACTTACTACGAG. As protein: CAISEPPGLATYYE. The whole CDR3 reads CAISEPPGLATYYEQYF.

This clone was recorded many times. The CDR3 is cut off 3 residues early in the read; its end comes from the germline J gene. This chain connects TRBV19 to TRBJ2-1, with D uncertain. The germline V gene encodes CDR1 LNHDA and CDR2 SQIVND (reference sequence). Between the trimmed V and J ends, which lost 1 base and 3 bases, there was a span of 7 bases. The CDR3 spans 14 residues. CDR3 DNA (partial): TGTGCCAGTAGTATAGCCCTAGGCTACAATGAG. Translation gives CASSIALGYNE. The CDR3 reads in full as CASSIALGYNEQFF.

This clone has only a few counts. The CDR3 extends 3 residues past the end of the read, so its final part is completed from the germline J gene. The rearrangement joins TRBV20-1 to TRBJ1-6; D may be TRBD1 (5 bases). V lost 3 bases, J lost 4 bases, and 13 bases lay in between. The germline CDR1 and CDR2 sequences are DFQATT and SNEGSKA (reference sequence). This CDR3 is 15 amino acids long. The chain's CDR3 is CSARTDTSYNSPLHF. The part of the CDR3 DNA that was read is TGCAGTGCTAGGACAGACACCTCATATAATTCACCC.

This clone has ten or more counts. Sequencing ends 3 residues short of the CDR3 end; the germline J gene provides the rest. This chain joins TRBV19 and TRBJ2-3, with D unresolved. The CDR3 runs to 16 residues. Germline V gene lookup returns CDR1 LNHDA and CDR2 SQIVND (reference sequence). Trimming cost V 3 bases and J 2 bases, with 15 bases left between them. Incomplete CDR3 DNA: TGTGCCAGTAGTATGGCGTCGACGACTCACACAGATACG. It codes for CASSMASTTHTDT. The full CDR3 is CASSMASTTHTDTQYF.

In the case of this clone: The CDR3 end falls 3 residues outside the read, so it is completed with the germline J gene. This chain links TRBV29-1 with TRBJ1-4; the match to TRBD1 covers 10 bases. The CDR3 totals 18 residues. The ends lost 1 base at V and 0 bases at J; junction bases unmatched: 8. Germline V gene data show CDR1 as SQVTM and CDR2 as ANQGSEA. The CDR3 DNA, read in part, is TGCAGCGTTGAAGCCGGGACAGGGGAGAGGGCAACTAATGAAAAA. Translated, it gives CSVEAGTGERATNEK. Given in full, the CDR3 is CSVEAGTGERATNEKLFF.

This clone was found a few times. The read falls 3 residues short of the CDR3 end, and the missing part is taken from the germline J gene. The chain joins TRBV7-2 to TRBJ2-2; D is unresolved. Germline CDR1 reads SGHTA; CDR2 reads FQGNSA. The CDR3 has 15 amino acids. V was trimmed by 2 bases and J by 5 bases, leaving 12 bases between them. The CDR3 bases that were read are TGTGCCAGCAGCTTAACTCCCCAAGTTACCGGGGAG. This sequence encodes CASSLTPQVTGE. The complete CDR3 protein is CASSLTPQVTGELFF. The full variable domain, completed using reference TRBV7-2 and TRBJ2-2, is GAGVSQSPSNKVTEKGKDVELRCDPISGHTALYWYRQSLGQGLEFLIYFQGNSAPDKSGLPSDRFSAERTGGSVSTLTIQRTQQEDSAVYLCASSLTPQVTGELFFGEGSRLTVL.

This clone was counted only a few times. The CDR3 end lies 3 residues beyond the end of the read and is filled in from the germline J gene. V and J are TRBV6-2 or TRBV6-3 and TRBJ2-7; 12 positions agree with TRBD2. The CDR3 consists of 16 residues. Germline loops: CDR1 MNHEY, CDR2 SVGEGT. J was trimmed by 0 bases and V by 5 bases; bases with no gene match: 5. Partial CDR3 DNA: TGTGCCAGCAGTACCCTACTAGCGGGAGGCTCCTACGAG. It codes for CASSTLLAGGSYE. In full, the CDR3 is CASSTLLAGGSYEQYF.

Comments on this clone: Read sequence stops 3 residues before the CDR3 end, and the germline J gene provides the missing end. The chain combines TRBV18 with TRBJ2-5, with 8 nucleotides matching TRBD1. The CDR3 length is 16 residues. Germline V lookup: CDR1 KGHSH, CDR2 LQKENI. After removal of 3 bases from V and 5 bases from J, the junction contained 11 bases not matched to a gene. The CDR3 here is CASSPSTQGARETQYF. Partial CDR3 DNA: TGTGCCAGCTCACCGTCAACTCAGGGGGCGCGGGAGACC.

This clone was found many times. The CDR3 end falls 3 residues outside the read, so it is completed with the germline J gene. V and J are TRBV5-1 and TRBJ2-3, with 8 bases that match TRBD2. V trimming: 4 bases; J trimming: 0 bases; junction bases outside the gene matches: 7. This CDR3 is built from 16 residues. Germline assignment: CDR1 SGHRS and CDR2 YFSETQ. The covered CDR3 bases are TGCGCCAGCAGCCCCGGGACTAGTGTGAGCACAGATACG. Encoded protein: CASSPGTSVSTDT. The complete CDR3 protein is CASSPGTSVSTDTQYF.

This clone is deemed medium-sized (0.01 to 0.1%). The read finishes 3 residues shy of the CDR3 end, and the germline J gene is used to complete it. V usage is TRBV4-1 and J usage is TRBJ1-2, with TRBD1 matching 7 bases. The CDR3 is made up of 11 amino acids. V lost 8 bases and J lost 6; bases outside the gene matches: 3. Looked up from germline, CDR1 is MGHRA and CDR2 is YSYEKL. CDR3 DNA, as far as it was read: TGCGCCAGCGGTACAGGGGATGGC. It encodes CASGTGDG. The CDR3 as a whole reads CASGTGDGYTF.

This clone has at least ten counts. The read terminates 3 residues before the CDR3 end, so the remaining end is supplied by the germline J gene. This rearrangement joins TRBV19 to TRBJ1-5, with 8 nucleotides matching TRBD1. This CDR3 has 13 residues. V shed 11 bases and J 3 bases; nucleotides not matched to a gene: 6. The germline gives CDR1 LNHDA, CDR2 SQIVND (reference sequence). The DNA read from the CDR3 is TGTGCCTCCTCGGACAGGGCCAATCAGCCC. This sequence encodes CASSDRANQP. The full CDR3 protein is CASSDRANQPQHF.

This clone has more than one count but fewer than ten. The read comes to an end 3 residues before the CDR3 does, leaving the germline J gene to fill in the end. This sequence joins TRBV7-8 and TRBJ2-1; 10 bases agree with TRBD2. The CDR3 has 15 residues. Germline V gives CDR1 SGHVS, CDR2 FQNEAQ. Trimming at V came to 5 bases and at J to 3 bases, leaving 4 bases not matched to a gene. CDR3: CASSTQRGGYNEQFF. The CDR3 DNA, read in part, is TGTGCCAGCAGCACCCAGCGGGGGGGCTACAATGAG.

A remark on this clone: From the germline J gene comes the end of the CDR3, since the read stops 3 residues before it. The V call is TRBV6-2 or TRBV6-3, the J call TRBJ1-4, with D possibly being TRBD1 (6 bases). The V gene lost 4 bases and the J gene lost 6 bases, with 12 bases spanning the gap. Per the germline V gene, CDR1 is MNHEY and CDR2 is SVGEGT. The CDR3 has 14 residues. CDR3 bases read: TGTGCCAGCAGTTCTCCCAGGGGCGATGAAAAA. The encoded protein is CASSSPRGDEK. In full, the CDR3 is CASSSPRGDEKLFF.

This clone was detected ten times or more. The read ends 3 residues before the CDR3 terminus; that terminus is restored from the germline J gene. The J gene is TRBJ1-5, the V gene TRBV2; D not certain. The V gene lost 6 bases and the J gene lost 6 bases, with 15 bases spanning the gap. The CDR3 runs to 14 residues. Germline V gives CDR1 SNHLY, CDR2 FYNNEI. The CDR3 here is CASRQEGGFQPQHF. CDR3 DNA, as far as it was read: TGTGCCAGCAGACAAGAAGGAGGGTTTCAGCCC. The variable domain in full, with the rest retrieved from reference TRBV2 and TRBJ1-5, is EPEVTQTPSHQVTQMGQEVILRCVPISNHLYFYWYRQILGQKVEFLVSFYNNEISEKSEIFDDQFSVERPDGSNFTLKIRSTKLEDSAMYFCASRQEGGFQPQHFGDGTRLSIL.

Details on this clone: The read halts 3 residues ahead of the CDR3 end, with the missing end drawn from the germline J gene. The V gene is TRBV2, the J gene TRBJ2-7, with TRBD1 identical over 12 bases. There are 15 residues in the CDR3. V gave up 7 bases and J gave up 5 bases; unmatched junction bases: 9. CDR1 is SNHLY, CDR2 FYNNEI, per germline. CDR3 DNA, as far as it was read: TGTGCCAGCAAGGGGCCGGGACAGGGGGCTGACGAG. Its protein is CASKGPGQGADE. The entire CDR3 protein is CASKGPGQGADEQYF.

This clone appeared many times. Sequencing ends 3 residues short of the CDR3 end; the germline J gene provides the rest. The V and J genes are TRBV5-1 and TRBJ2-2; TRBD2 is a possible D gene (6 bases). Germline-derived CDR1 and CDR2 are SGHRS and YFSETQ. V lost 1 base, J lost 3 bases, and 7 bases lay in between. The CDR3 spans 14 residues. CDR3 sequence: CASSLWGDTGELFF. CDR3 DNA (partial): TGCGCCAGCAGCTTGTGGGGGGACACCGGGGAG.

About this clone itself: With the read ending 3 residues before the CDR3 end, the germline J gene is used to fill in that end. The V gene is TRBV6-2 or TRBV6-3, the J gene TRBJ1-6, with D possibly being TRBD1 (6 bases). The germline V gene encodes CDR1 MNHEY and CDR2 SVGEGT. With 6 bases removed from V and 4 bases from J, the gap between germline ends came to 13 bases. The CDR3 runs 15 residues. CDR3 residues: CASSPRGQYNSPLHF. Partial CDR3 DNA: TGTGCCAGCAGCCCCCGAGGACAGTATAATTCACCC.